A selection of T cell receptor beta chains follows, all from one sample in a study of cytomegalovirus exposure and HLA in healthy donors. TCRdb's copy holds only in-frame clones and misses some; the assay was immunoSEQ multiplex PCR. Among approximately 140,000 clones listed, around 80% were seen once. The sequenced sample consisted of PBMCs. The receptors stem from a man in his forties or fifties in good health and CMV-seropositive. Each CDR3 is given with its conserved first and last residue. The order of the fields is clone size, D gene, J gene, V gene, CDR3 DNA, CDR3 protein. A D gene is named only where the DNA matches it firmly. Size is omitted from some rows. Given values are once, few, many or a class for expanded clones.

>.|.|TRBJ1-2|TRBV6-1
TGTGCCAGCAGCGATCCTACGGGGGGCCACTATGGCTACACCTTC
CASSDPTGGHYGYTF
>few|.|TRBJ2-7|TRBV6-6
TGTGCCAGCAGCCCAGGCCGCGAGCAGTACTTC
CASSPGREQYF
>.|.|TRBJ1-1|TRBV5-1
TGCGCCAGCAGCTTGTGGGGGCCCGGCACTGAAGCTTTCTTT
CASSLWGPGTEAFF
>.|.|TRBJ2-3|TRBV28
TGTGCCAGCAGTTTAGATCAGACAGATACGCAGTATTTT
CASSLDQTDTQYF
>.|.|TRBJ2-5|TRBV2
TGTGCCAGCAGGTGGGACCTAGCCTCTCTAACCGAGGGGGAGCAGTACTTC
CASRWDLASLTEGEQYF
>.|.|TRBJ2-5|TRBV18
TGTGCCAGCTCACGACAGGAAACGATGCTAGAGACCCAGTACTTC
CASSRQETMLETQYF
>few|.|TRBJ2-3|TRBV14
TGTGCCAGCAGCCAATGGACAGGCACAGATACGCAGTATTTT
CASSQWTGTDTQYF
>.|TRBD2|TRBJ2-5|TRBV4-3
TGCGCCAGCAGCCAAGATACGGCTAGCGGATCGTACCAAGAGACCCAGTACTTC
CASSQDTASGSYQETQYF
>once|.|TRBJ2-7|TRBV7-2
TGTGCCAGCAGCTCTGGGGGGTACCTCTCCTACGAGCAGTACTTC
CASSSGGYLSYEQYF
>.|.|TRBJ1-6|TRBV4-2
TGTGCCAGCAGCCAAGAGTCCTTCGGACTGGCCCAGGTGGCCCTCCACTTT
CASSQESFGLAQVALHF